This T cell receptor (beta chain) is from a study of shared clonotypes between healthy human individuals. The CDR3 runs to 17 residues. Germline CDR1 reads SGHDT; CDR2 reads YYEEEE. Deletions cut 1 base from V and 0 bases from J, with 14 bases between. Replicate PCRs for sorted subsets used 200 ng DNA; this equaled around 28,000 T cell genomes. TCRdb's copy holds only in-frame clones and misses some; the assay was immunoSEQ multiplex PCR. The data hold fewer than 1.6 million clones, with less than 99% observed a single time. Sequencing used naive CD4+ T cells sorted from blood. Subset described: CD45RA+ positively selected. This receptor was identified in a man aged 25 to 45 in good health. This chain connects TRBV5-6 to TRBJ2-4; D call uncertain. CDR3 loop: CASSLYPQNLAKNIQYF. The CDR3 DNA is TGTGCCAGCAGCTTGTATCCACAAAACCTAGCCAAAAACATTCAGTACTTC.